A single sample gave rise to the 5 T cell receptor beta chains below, sequenced in a study of blood T cells in healthy people across ages. Next came a second PCR, run for about 6 to 12 cycles, which used a sample-barcoded 5' primer along with a J-beta primer mix. TCRdb re-analysed the 5' RACE reads in MiXCR, keeping a single row per CDR3 protein. Of about 730,000 distinct CDR3 sequences in the sample, about 40% were seen once. Sequencing was performed on blood. The receptors were sampled from a woman in her sixties or seventies in good health.

The chain recombines TRBV7-9 with TRBJ1-6; D unresolved. Trimming cost V 3 bases and J 6 bases, with 9 bases left between them. The CDR3 contains 14 residues. Germline V gene data show CDR1 as SEHNR and CDR2 as FQNEAQ (reference sequence). CDR3 amino acids: CASSFLSPNSPLHF. The CDR3 DNA reads TGTGCCAGCAGCTTTCTGTCTCCTAATTCACCCCTCCACTTT.

The chain carries TRBV5-1 and TRBJ1-1; D remains ambiguous. Germline lookup yields CDR1 SGHRS and CDR2 YFSETQ. V shed 2 bases and J shed 5 bases, with 10 bases lying between them. The CDR3 contains 13 residues. The CDR3 DNA reads as TGCGCCAGCAGCTTTCAACGAGAGACTGAAGCTTTCTTT. Its protein product is CASSFQRETEAFF.

This clonotype came up a few times. The chain carries TRBV9 and TRBJ2-5; 7 bases match TRBD1. V was clipped by 4 bases and J by 8 bases; unmatched bases: 5. This CDR3 comprises 12 residues. Looked up from germline, CDR1 is SGDLS and CDR2 is YYNGEE. CDR3 nucleotides: TGTGCCAGCAGCCGGGACAGCCAAACCCAGTACTTC. Protein sequence: CASSRDSQTQYF.

J is TRBJ2-5 and V is TRBV11-2; D tentatively fits TRBD1 or TRBD2 (6 bases each). V gave up 4 bases and J gave up 5 bases, with 23 bases separating them. The V gene's germline CDR1 is SGHAT and CDR2 FQNNGV. The CDR3 consists of 17 residues. The CDR3 sequence: CASSSERGARFWETQYF. As DNA, the CDR3 is TGTGCCAGCAGCTCCGAAAGGGGGGCAAGGTTCTGGGAGACCCAGTACTTC.

V usage is TRBV10-3 and J usage is TRBJ1-1; 7 nucleotides agree with TRBD1. Trimming removed 5 bases from V and 0 bases from J; junction bases left unmatched: 0. The germline V gene encodes CDR1 ENHRY and CDR2 SYGVKD. The CDR3 spans 13 residues. The CDR3 region is CAISTGVNTEAFF. The CDR3 DNA is TGTGCCATCAGTACAGGGGTGAACACTGAAGCTTTCTTT.